This TCR beta chain was sequenced for a study of cytomegalovirus exposure and HLA in healthy donors. Study-wide points: A later analysis linked a missense DCLRE1C variant to TCR beta V- and J-gene trimming. Across donors, sequencing depth was assumed by presence/absence analyses to be roughly uniform. Among immune exposure information, only CMV serostatus was available.

Between the trimmed V and J ends, which lost 4 bases and 4 bases, there was a span of 8 bases. Germline CDR1 reads MNHEY; CDR2 reads SVGAGI. The CDR3 is 12 amino acids. Of note for this clone: Its antigen is not identified.

It was with 60 Vbeta and 13 Jbeta primers that the PCR ran. In the original workflow: Unique TCR beta chains totaled about 73 million in a later count, with around 11 million of them shared. Generated by immunoSEQ multiplex PCR, the TCRdb table keeps only in-frame clones and is missing some. Clone size and V and J calls were adopted from that table, with D and trimming inferred from the DNA. The table has 150,000 to 250,000 clones, over 75% seen once. The sequence was collected from a boy younger than 10 in good health and CMV-seronegative. The chain recombines TRBV6-5 with TRBJ2-7; D is possibly TRBD1 (6 bases). Sequenced input: PBMCs. CDR3 DNA: TGTGCCAGCAGTTCTACAGGGTACGAGCAGTACTTC. The encoded protein is CASSSTGYEQYF.